Below, 17 T cell receptor beta chains from the same sample are listed, as sequenced in a study of blood T cell repertoires in COVID-19. Using immunoSEQ multiplex PCR, the repertoire was profiled, and TCRdb retains in-frame clones only, with some absent. The table records about 170,000 clones, approximately 85% of them present only once. The sample consisted of peripheral blood. All receptors derive from a man aged 80 or over with COVID-19, enrolled during active disease.

The genes are TRBV18 and TRBJ1-1; TRBD1 agrees at 8 bases. Losses at the gene ends were 1 base for V and 4 bases for J; bases not matched to a gene: 5. The CDR3 covers 15 residues. Germline CDR1 reads KGHSH; CDR2 reads LQKENI. CDR3 amino acids: CASSPQGQGITEAFF. CDR3 coding DNA: TGTGCCAGCTCACCACAAGGACAGGGTATCACTGAAGCTTTCTTT.

The chain combines TRBV5-8 with TRBJ2-7, with 8 bases identical to TRBD1. CDR1 is SGHTS, CDR2 YDEGEE, per germline. CDR3 length equals 13 residues. With V trimmed by 4 bases and J by 6 bases, 6 bases remained unmatched. The CDR3 DNA sequence: TGTGCCAGCAGCCCGGACAGGGCGGGCGAGCAGTACTTC. Its protein is CASSPDRAGEQYF.

V usage is TRBV27 and J usage is TRBJ2-7, with TRBD2 matching over 13 bases. CDR1 and CDR2 (germline): MNHEY, SMNVEV (reference sequence). With 5 bases clipped from V and 6 bases from J, the junction kept 7 bases outside the gene matches. This CDR3 comprises 15 residues. Here the CDR3 DNA reads TGTGCCAGCAGTCCTTGGACTAGCGGGGGTACCGAGCAGTACTTC. It yields the protein CASSPWTSGGTEQYF.

The gene calls are TRBV7-6 and TRBJ2-3, with D perhaps TRBD2 (6 bases). V was shortened by 1 base and J by 0 bases, with 11 bases between the two germline ends. The CDR3 spans 16 residues. Germline-derived CDR1 and CDR2 are SGHVS and FNYEAQ. Written as DNA, the CDR3 is TGTGCCAGCAGCTTAGGGGCGGGAACTAGCACAGATACGCAGTATTTT. Protein sequence: CASSLGAGTSTDTQYF.

J is TRBJ1-5 and V is TRBV6-6; TRBD1 matches at 8 bases. CDR3 length equals 13 residues. Per the germline V gene, CDR1 is MNHNY and CDR2 is SVGAGI (reference sequence). V lost 7 bases and J lost 5; bases outside the gene matches: 4. The CDR3 protein is CASTAQGDQPQHF. CDR3 nucleotide sequence: TGTGCCAGCACCGCACAGGGGGATCAGCCCCAGCATTTT.

The rearrangement uses TRBV12-3 or TRBV12-4 and TRBJ2-5, with a possible D match to TRBD2 (6 bases). V gave up 3 bases and J gave up 4 bases, with 9 bases separating them. This CDR3 comprises 13 residues. DNA for the CDR3: TGTGCCAGCAGTTTCGGGGGAAGAGAGACCCAGTACTTC. Protein: CASSFGGRETQYF.

J is TRBJ2-3 and V is TRBV10-1; 12 bases are shared with TRBD1. The V gene's germline CDR1 is WNHNN and CDR2 SYGVQD (reference sequence). Trimming took 4 bases from V and 1 from J; bases not matched to a gene: 6. The CDR3 spans 17 residues. The CDR3 nucleotides read TGCGCCAGCAGTGGTAGGGACAGGGGGCGAGGCACAGATACGCAGTATTTT. It specifies CASSGRDRGRGTDTQYF.

The genes are TRBV28 and TRBJ1-5; a weak D match, TRBD1 (5 bases). CDR1 is MDHEN, CDR2 SYDVKM, per germline. This CDR3 is 17 amino acids long. The ends were cut back, 5 bases at V and 2 bases at J, with 19 bases in the middle. As DNA, the CDR3 is TGTGCCAGCAGTCCTCTTCACAGGTCCTGGGGCAATCAGCCCCAGCATTTT. Its translation is CASSPLHRSWGNQPQHF.

The chain is built from TRBV6-6 and TRBJ1-4; 8 bases fit TRBD1. V shed 5 bases, J shed 1 base, and the junction held 9 bases outside the gene matches. The CDR3 has 17 amino acids. Germline CDR1 is MNHNY and CDR2 is SVGAGI (reference sequence). The CDR3 loop is CASSRTGIRLTNEKLFF. DNA of the CDR3: TGTGCCAGCAGTCGGACAGGGATACGTTTAACTAATGAAAAACTGTTTTTT.

The chain combines TRBV5-1 with TRBJ2-2; no reliable D call. Germline V gene lookup returns CDR1 SGHRS and CDR2 YFSETQ. V was cut by 5 bases and J by 2 bases, with 10 bases left in between. There are 14 residues in the CDR3. The CDR3 reads CASSPELNTGELFF. Here the CDR3 DNA reads TGCGCCAGCAGTCCGGAGCTCAACACCGGGGAGCTGTTTTTT.

The rearrangement joins TRBV18 to TRBJ1-1, with a possible D match to TRBD1 (6 bases). Germline loops: CDR1 KGHSH, CDR2 LQKENI. V was shortened by 1 base and J by 1 base, with 10 bases between the two germline ends. This CDR3 is 15 amino acids long. CDR3 sequence (DNA): TGTGCCAGCTCACCACGGTCACAGGGGAACACTGAAGCTTTCTTT. Protein: CASSPRSQGNTEAFF. The whole variable domain, remainder taken from reference TRBV18 and TRBJ1-1, is NAGVMQNPRHLVRRRGQEARLRCSPMKGHSHVYWYRQLPEEGLKFMVYLQKENIIDESGMPKERFSAEFPKEGPSILRIQQVVRGDSAAYFCASSPRSQGNTEAFFGQGTRLTVV.

The chain has TRBV19 and TRBJ2-1; tentative D call: TRBD2 (7 bases). This CDR3 contains 12 residues. Between the trimmed V and J ends, which lost 4 bases and 13 bases, there was a span of 14 bases. In germline, CDR1 is LNHDA, CDR2 SQIVND (reference sequence). The CDR3 region is CASSKGGVEQFF. CDR3 DNA sequence: TGTGCCAGTAGTAAGGGGGGGGTCGAACAGTTCTTC.

This chain connects TRBV28 to TRBJ2-7; D unresolved. CDR3 length: 13 residues. V lost 7 bases to trimming and J lost 0 bases, with 10 bases between them. The germline CDR1 and CDR2 sequences are MDHEN and SYDVKM. The CDR3 spells CASTSPFSYEQYF. The CDR3 coding sequence is TGTGCCAGCACCAGTCCCTTCTCCTACGAGCAGTACTTC.

This clone was seen just once. This chain uses TRBV3-1 (or the pseudogene TRBV3-2) with TRBJ2-5, with a tentative D call TRBD1 (6 bases). The CDR3 runs 17 residues. The V gene's germline CDR1 is LGHDT and CDR2 YNNKEL (reference sequence). V lost 1 base and J lost 5, with 20 bases in between. CDR3 sequence reads: CASSQVGMSGVGETQYF. CDR3 coding DNA: TGTGCCAGCAGCCAAGTGGGGATGTCAGGGGTCGGGGAGACCCAGTACTTC.

With regard to this clone: The same CDR3 arises from other DNA sequences in this sample as well. This chain connects TRBV18 to TRBJ2-7; the match to TRBD1 covers 9 bases. The CDR3 covers 14 residues. V lost 3 bases, J lost 2 bases, and 2 bases stayed unmatched. Germline CDR1 is KGHSH and CDR2 is LQKENI. The CDR3 sequence: CASSPGQGTYEQYF. In DNA form, the CDR3 reads TGTGCCAGCTCACCGGGACAGGGAACCTACGAGCAGTACTTC.

J is TRBJ2-1 and V is TRBV7-2, with 9 bases that match TRBD1. This CDR3 region has 15 residues. Losses at the gene ends were 5 bases for V and 3 bases for J; bases not matched to a gene: 5. The germline V gene encodes CDR1 SGHTA and CDR2 FQGNSA. The CDR3 DNA sequence: TGTGCCAGCAGCCGGACAGGGGAGGACTACAATGAGCAGTTCTTC. Its translation is CASSRTGEDYNEQFF. Combining the CDR3 with reference TRBV7-2 and TRBJ2-1 gives the whole variable domain GAGVSQSPSNKVTEKGKDVELRCDPISGHTALYWYRQSLGQGLEFLIYFQGNSAPDKSGLPSDRFSAERTGGSVSTLTIQRTQQEDSAVYLCASSRTGEDYNEQFFGPGTRLTVL.

The chain carries TRBV2 and TRBJ2-7, with 9 bases fitting TRBD2. The CDR3 is 14 amino acids. V lost 8 bases, J lost 3 bases, and 8 bases stayed unmatched. Germline V gene data show CDR1 as SNHLY and CDR2 as FYNNEI. The CDR3 DNA sequence: TGTGCCAGCTTAGAGACTAGCGGAGGCTACGAGCAGTACTTC. Translated: CASLETSGGYEQYF.